A single sample is the source of the 18 T cell receptor beta chains below, sequenced in a study of control samples from healthy donors and cancer patients. Some clones are missing from TCRdb's copy, which holds only in-frame ones; the method was immunoSEQ multiplex PCR. There are 60,000 to 75,000 clones in the sample; 89% occur only once, and roughly 6% lies in the top ten. The sample comprised PBMCs. Receptors originate from a man aged 60 to 69 with colorectal cancer.

This sequence joins TRBV3-1 (or the pseudogene TRBV3-2) and TRBJ2-6, with D possibly being TRBD1 (6 bases). The CDR3 covers 15 residues. Germline assignment: CDR1 LGHDT and CDR2 YNNKEL (reference sequence). V lost 2 bases, J lost 2 bases, and 7 bases lay in between. The CDR3 nucleotides read TGTGCCAGCAGCCAAAACAGGGCTGGGGCCAACGTCCTGACTTTC. Its protein is CASSQNRAGANVLTF.

The chain uses TRBV6-2 or TRBV6-3 and TRBJ2-2; D gene ambiguous. Trimming pared 5 bases from V and 5 bases from J, leaving 3 bases between. Germline V CDR1 and CDR2: MNHEY, SVGEGT. The CDR3 sequence is 11 residues long. CDR3 DNA: TGTGCCAGCAGTATTACCGGGGAGCTGTTTTTT. Its protein is CASSITGELFF.

The chain uses TRBV2 and TRBJ2-3; perhaps TRBD1 as D (5 bases). The CDR3 consists of 15 residues. Germline V lookup: CDR1 SNHLY, CDR2 FYNNEI. The germline V and J ends were trimmed by 7 bases and 1 base, with 15 bases remaining between them. CDR3: CASTLSRGRTDTQYF. Written as DNA, the CDR3 is TGTGCCAGCACTCTGAGTAGGGGTCGCACAGATACGCAGTATTTT.

The rearrangement uses TRBV4-1 and TRBJ1-2; D perhaps matches TRBD1 (5 bases). Germline lookup yields CDR1 MGHRA and CDR2 YSYEKL. Trimming took off 0 bases at V and 6 bases at J, with 11 bases between the two ends. The CDR3 extends over 14 amino acids. CDR3: CASSQDRTNDGYTF. The CDR3 DNA reads as TGCGCCAGCAGCCAAGATCGGACAAACGATGGCTACACCTTC.

This sequence joins TRBV6-5 and TRBJ1-4; D possibly corresponds to TRBD1 (5 bases). In germline, CDR1 is MNHEY, CDR2 SVGAGI. The CDR3 contains 15 residues. V was shortened by 2 bases and J by 4 bases, with 11 bases between the two germline ends. The CDR3 is CASSYTLGDNEKLFF. CDR3 bases: TGTGCCAGCAGTTACACCCTGGGGGATAATGAAAAACTGTTTTTT.

V gene TRBV5-1 combines with J gene TRBJ1-6, with 7 bases fitting TRBD1. V gave up 4 bases and J gave up 7 bases; unmatched junction bases: 5. The CDR3 covers 14 residues. Germline V lookup: CDR1 SGHRS, CDR2 YFSETQ. The CDR3 sequence is CASSTGDRNSPLHF. The CDR3 coding sequence is TGCGCCAGCAGCACCGGGGACAGAAATTCACCCCTCCACTTT.

The chain recombines TRBV29-1 with TRBJ1-4; D not resolved. The V end lost 1 base, the J end lost 7 bases, and 7 bases lay between the germline ends. CDR1 is SQVTM, CDR2 ANQGSEA, per germline. The CDR3 runs 12 residues. CDR3 in amino acids: CSVEAGFEKLFF. DNA for the CDR3: TGCAGCGTTGAAGCGGGGTTTGAAAAACTGTTTTTT.

This sequence joins TRBV2 and TRBJ2-3, with TRBD1 matching over 9 bases. Germline CDR1 SNHLY, CDR2 FYNNEI. This CDR3 spans 15 amino acids. The ends lost 7 bases at V and 4 bases at J; junction bases unmatched: 9. CDR3 loop: CASTQSGTGSDTQYF. In DNA form, the CDR3 reads TGTGCCAGCACCCAGTCAGGGACAGGGTCAGATACGCAGTATTTT.

This clone is termed medium-sized. The chain has TRBV5-1 and TRBJ1-6; a possible D gene is TRBD1 (6 bases). Per germline, CDR1 SGHRS and CDR2 YFSETQ. The CDR3 extends over 16 amino acids. Trimming cost V 0 bases and J 7 bases, with 14 bases left between them. The CDR3 coding sequence is TGCGCCAGCAGCTTGGGACGGACAGTACCGAATTCACCCCTCCACTTT. This translates into CASSLGRTVPNSPLHF.

This clone was observed a handful of times. The CDR3 loop reads CASSEDGSSYNEQFF. The DNA for the CDR3 is TGTGCCAGCAGCGAGGACGGGAGCTCCTACAATGAGCAGTTCTTC. The chain uses TRBV2 and TRBJ2-1; maybe TRBD2 (6 bases). The V and J ends lost 6 bases and 0 bases respectively, with 12 bases between them. This CDR3 region has 15 residues. Germline V gives CDR1 SNHLY, CDR2 FYNNEI. Together with reference TRBV2 and TRBJ2-1, the CDR3 gives the full variable domain: EPEVTQTPSHQVTQMGQEVILRCVPISNHLYFYWYRQILGQKVEFLVSFYNNEISEKSEIFDDQFSVERPDGSNFTLKIRSTKLEDSAMYFCASSEDGSSYNEQFFGPGTRLTVL.

The J gene is TRBJ1-3, the V gene TRBV2, with D possibly matching TRBD1 (5 bases). This CDR3 comprises 16 residues. Per the germline V gene, CDR1 is SNHLY and CDR2 is FYNNEI. Trimming left V 5 bases short and J 0 bases short, with 14 bases between. Here the CDR3 DNA reads TGTGCCAGCAGTCCGGGACCGTCATACTCTGGAAACACCATATATTTT. Residues: CASSPGPSYSGNTIYF.

The chain couples TRBV20-1 to TRBJ2-1; D is uncertain. CDR1 DFQATT and CDR2 SNEGSKA come from the germline V gene (reference sequence). V gave up 1 base and J gave up 10 bases, with 5 bases separating them. The CDR3 has 10 amino acids. CDR3 nucleotide sequence: TGCAGTGCTAGAGCCGTGGAGCAGTTCTTC. This sequence encodes CSARAVEQFF.

The chain is built from TRBV11-2 and TRBJ2-7; D may be TRBD1 or TRBD2 (6 bases each). This CDR3 comprises 16 residues. CDR1 and CDR2 from the germline V gene are SGHAT and FQNNGV. V dropped 6 bases and J dropped 4 bases, with 22 bases sitting between them. DNA of the CDR3: TGTGCCAGCAGTTCATTCAGGGGTCTGGAGGGATACGAGCAGTACTTC. Encoded protein: CASSSFRGLEGYEQYF.

This clone was found once. The J gene is TRBJ2-7, the V gene TRBV7-2; 9 bases are a match to TRBD1. The CDR3 spans 16 residues. After removal of 5 bases from V and 7 bases from J, the junction contained 15 bases not matched to a gene. Germline CDR1 reads SGHTA; CDR2 reads FQGNSA. CDR3 residues: CASSLQQQGAGGEQYF. The CDR3 coding sequence is TGTGCCAGCAGCCTCCAACAACAGGGGGCGGGCGGAGAGCAGTACTTC. Based on the CDR3 plus reference TRBV7-2 and TRBJ2-7, the full variable domain is GAGVSQSPSNKVTEKGKDVELRCDPISGHTALYWYRQSLGQGLEFLIYFQGNSAPDKSGLPSDRFSAERTGGSVSTLTIQRTQQEDSAVYLCASSLQQQGAGGEQYFGPGTRLTVT.

The chain recombines TRBV18 with TRBJ1-6; possibly TRBD1 for D (6 bases). Germline V gene data show CDR1 as KGHSH and CDR2 as LQKENI. Trimming removed 4 bases from V and 5 bases from J, with 9 bases in between. This CDR3 region has 14 residues. CDR3 protein: CASSRDRNNSPLHF. The CDR3 DNA follows: TGTGCCAGCTCACGAGACAGGAATAATTCACCCCTCCACTTT.

The V and J genes are TRBV10-3 and TRBJ1-3; TRBD1 agrees at 9 bases. The CDR3 is 15 residues long. Unmatched junction bases numbered 2, after V lost 5 bases and J lost 0 bases. Germline CDR1 reads ENHRY; CDR2 reads SYGVKD. In DNA, the CDR3 is TGTGCCATCAGTCCGGACAGGGGCTCTGGAAACACCATATATTTT. This sequence encodes CAISPDRGSGNTIYF.

The chain combines TRBV24-1 with TRBJ2-3; no definite D call. CDR3 length: 13 residues. CDR1 KGHDR and CDR2 SFDVKD come from the germline V gene. The V end was cut by 6 bases, the J end by 6 bases, with 12 bases between. CDR3 bases: TGTGCCACCAGTCCGCCATTAGGGGATACGCAGTATTTT. Protein: CATSPPLGDTQYF.

The chain employs TRBV6-5 and TRBJ1-2; D gene unclear. Trimming pared 8 bases from V and 7 bases from J, leaving 14 bases between. This CDR3 comprises 12 residues. In germline, CDR1 is MNHEY, CDR2 SVGAGI. Written as DNA, the CDR3 is TGTGCCAGCCGGAGGTTGGGTTCTGGCTACACCTTC. Its protein product is CASRRLGSGYTF.